The source of this T cell receptor beta chain is a study of T cell responses to AZD1222 COVID-19 vaccine. Study as a whole: Analysis merged second doses at about 4 or about 12 weeks.

Sequenced by immunoSEQ multiplex PCR; TCRdb stores in-frame clones only, minus some. The table has some 82,000 clones, about 90% seen once. Study-wide results and limits: Clonal diversity may have been underestimated, and the donors were mostly white British, with more females than males. Researchers took repertoire samples only after the peak T cell response had come.

On this clone itself: What it recognizes is unknown.

Germline V gene sequence: CDR1 SGHDT, CDR2 YYEEEE. The V segment lost 4 bases and the J segment 6 bases; nucleotides outside the gene matches: 12. The CDR3 loop spans 15 amino acids. V and J are TRBV5-6 and TRBJ1-1; 7 bases align to TRBD1. This TCR derives from an adult in good health. This specimen consisted of peripheral blood, obtained on day 0 of AZD1222 vaccination. CDR3 loop: CASSLRRGPFAEAFF. The CDR3 DNA is TGTGCCAGCAGCCTCCGGAGGGGGCCCTTCGCTGAAGCTTTCTTT.